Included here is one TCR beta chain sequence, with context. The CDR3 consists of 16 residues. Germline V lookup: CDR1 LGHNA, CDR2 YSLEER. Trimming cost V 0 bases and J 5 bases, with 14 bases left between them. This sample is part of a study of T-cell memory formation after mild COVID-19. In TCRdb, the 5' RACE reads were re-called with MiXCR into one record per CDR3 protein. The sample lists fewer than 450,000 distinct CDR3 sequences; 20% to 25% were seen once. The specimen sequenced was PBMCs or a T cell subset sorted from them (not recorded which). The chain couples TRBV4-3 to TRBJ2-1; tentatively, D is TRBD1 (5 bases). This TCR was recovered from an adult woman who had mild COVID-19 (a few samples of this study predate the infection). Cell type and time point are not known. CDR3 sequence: CASSQDHGTRDNEQFF. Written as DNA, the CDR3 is TGCGCCAGCAGCCAAGATCATGGTACCAGGGACAATGAGCAGTTCTTC.